The T cell receptor (beta chain) under discussion was sequenced for a study of shared clonotypes between healthy human individuals. Of note for this clone: Relative to the germline gene, one junction end is altered; a read error may explain this.

Template amounts of 250 to 350 ng DNA, some 30,000 T cell genomes, were employed in unsorted PBMC replicate PCRs. Assay used: immunoSEQ multiplex PCR; TCRdb lists only in-frame clones, some missing. The table shows about 460,000 clones, with about 74% occurring only once. The sequence derives from a woman between 35 and 50 years old in good health. Some clones in this sample may be carry-over from other donors' samples. Sample: PBMCs.

As DNA, the CDR3 is TGTGCCAGCTCACCGTGGCCCCTCTCTAGGGCCAACGTCCTGACTTTC. Encoded protein: CASSPWPLSRANVLTF. The chain has TRBV18 and TRBJ2-6, with D hard to call. Germline V gene lookup returns CDR1 KGHSH and CDR2 LQKENI. The CDR3 length is 16 residues.